This T cell receptor (beta chain) was observed in a study of cytomegalovirus exposure and HLA in healthy donors. General observations from the study: On later analysis, the bulk of CMV-associated TCR beta chains appeared to be HLA-restricted. Three CMV-associated chains were confirmed in vitro to be specific for CMV antigens. Per a later analysis, HLA-associated TCR beta chains showed more clonal expansion than other, equally common TCR beta chains. Immune exposure information available was restricted to CMV serostatus.

PCR used 60 Vbeta primers and 13 Jbeta primers. TCRdb's table, derived via immunoSEQ multiplex PCR, lists solely in-frame clones and lacks some. The sample holds some 200,000 clones; more than 75% are singletons and the top ten take approximately 6.5%. This CDR3 has 14 amino acids. Germline V gives CDR1 MNHNS, CDR2 SASEGT. This clone was found a few times. Its cognate antigen is unknown. One junction end does not reproduce the germline sequence, and a read error may be involved. Material: PBMCs. The receptor's source is a woman in her forties or fifties in good health and CMV-seropositive. The chain couples TRBV6-1 to TRBJ1-2, with 7 bases identical to TRBD1. DNA for the CDR3: TGTGCCAGCATTGAAATAGGACAGGACTATGGCTACACCTTC. Protein: CASIEIGQDYGYTF.